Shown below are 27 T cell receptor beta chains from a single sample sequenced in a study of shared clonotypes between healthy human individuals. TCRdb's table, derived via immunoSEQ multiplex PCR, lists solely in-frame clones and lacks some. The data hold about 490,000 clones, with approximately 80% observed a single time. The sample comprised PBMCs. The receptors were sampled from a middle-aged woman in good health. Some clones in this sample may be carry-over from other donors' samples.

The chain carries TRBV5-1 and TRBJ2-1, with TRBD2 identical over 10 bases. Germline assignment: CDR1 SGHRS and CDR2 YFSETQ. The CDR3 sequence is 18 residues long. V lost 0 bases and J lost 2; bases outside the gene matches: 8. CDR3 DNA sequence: TGCGCCAGCAGCTTGGGCCCAGTAGCGGGGGGAGCCTACAATGAGCAGTTCTTC. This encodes CASSLGPVAGGAYNEQFF.

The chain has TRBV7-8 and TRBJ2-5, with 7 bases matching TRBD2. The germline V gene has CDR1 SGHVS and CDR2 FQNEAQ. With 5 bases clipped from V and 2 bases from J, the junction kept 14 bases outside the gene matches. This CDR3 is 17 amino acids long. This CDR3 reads CASSPSGLAEPQETQYF. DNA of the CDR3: TGTGCCAGCAGCCCTAGTGGGCTAGCGGAACCTCAAGAGACCCAGTACTTC.

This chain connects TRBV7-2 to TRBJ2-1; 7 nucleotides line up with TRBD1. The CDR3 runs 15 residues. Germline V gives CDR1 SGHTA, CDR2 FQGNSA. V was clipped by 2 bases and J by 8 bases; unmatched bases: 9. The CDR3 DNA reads TGTGCCAGCAGCTTACCCCGGGACAGATTGCATGAGCAGTTCTTC. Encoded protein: CASSLPRDRLHEQFF.

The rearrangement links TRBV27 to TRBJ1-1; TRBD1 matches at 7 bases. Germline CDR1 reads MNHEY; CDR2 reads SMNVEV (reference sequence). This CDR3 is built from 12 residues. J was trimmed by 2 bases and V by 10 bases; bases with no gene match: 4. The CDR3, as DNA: TGTGCCACCAGGGGGGGAAACACTGAAGCTTTCTTT. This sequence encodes CATRGGNTEAFF.

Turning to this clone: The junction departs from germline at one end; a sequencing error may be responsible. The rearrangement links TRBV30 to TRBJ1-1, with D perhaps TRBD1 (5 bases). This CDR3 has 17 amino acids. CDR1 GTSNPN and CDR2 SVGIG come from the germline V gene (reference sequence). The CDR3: CAWRSLLGVVESTEAFF. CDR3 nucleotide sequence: TGTGCCTGGAGGTCCCTCTTAGGGGTTGTGGAGTCCACTGAAGCCTTCTTT.

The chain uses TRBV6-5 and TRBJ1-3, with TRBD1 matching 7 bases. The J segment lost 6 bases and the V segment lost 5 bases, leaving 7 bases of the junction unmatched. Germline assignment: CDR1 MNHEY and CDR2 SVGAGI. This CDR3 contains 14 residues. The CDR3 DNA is TGTGCCAGCAGTCCGACAGGGCCCAAAAACACCATATATTTT. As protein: CASSPTGPKNTIYF.

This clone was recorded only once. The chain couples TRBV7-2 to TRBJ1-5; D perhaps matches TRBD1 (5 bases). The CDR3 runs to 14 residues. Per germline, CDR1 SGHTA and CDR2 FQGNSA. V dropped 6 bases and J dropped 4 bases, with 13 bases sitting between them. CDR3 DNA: TGTGCCAGCAGTCTATCGGGGGGAAATCAGCCCCAGCATTTT. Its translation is CASSLSGGNQPQHF.

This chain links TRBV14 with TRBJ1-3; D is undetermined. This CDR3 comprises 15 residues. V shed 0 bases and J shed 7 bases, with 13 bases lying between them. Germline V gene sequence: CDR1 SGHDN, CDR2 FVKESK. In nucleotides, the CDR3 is TGTGCCAGCAGCCAAGATTTGGGCAGGTGGAACACCATATATTTT. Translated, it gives CASSQDLGRWNTIYF.

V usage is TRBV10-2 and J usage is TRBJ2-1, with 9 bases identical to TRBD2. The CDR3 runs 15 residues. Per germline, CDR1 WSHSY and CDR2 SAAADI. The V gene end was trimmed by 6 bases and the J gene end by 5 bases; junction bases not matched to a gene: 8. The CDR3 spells CASSISGSLNNEQFF. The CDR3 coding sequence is TGCGCCAGCAGCATTAGCGGGAGCCTTAACAATGAGCAGTTCTTC.

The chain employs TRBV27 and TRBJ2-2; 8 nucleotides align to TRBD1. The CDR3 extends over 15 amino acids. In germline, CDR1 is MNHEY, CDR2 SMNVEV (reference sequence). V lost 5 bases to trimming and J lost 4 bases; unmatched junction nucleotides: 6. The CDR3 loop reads CASSPQGAGTGELFF. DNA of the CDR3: TGTGCCAGCAGTCCGCAGGGGGCAGGCACCGGGGAGCTGTTTTTT.

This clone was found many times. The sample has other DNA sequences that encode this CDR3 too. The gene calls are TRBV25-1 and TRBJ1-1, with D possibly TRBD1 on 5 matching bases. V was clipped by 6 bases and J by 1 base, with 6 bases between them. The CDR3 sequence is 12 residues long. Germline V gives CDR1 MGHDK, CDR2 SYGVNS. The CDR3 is CASRGQNTEAFF. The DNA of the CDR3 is TGTGCCAGCAGAGGACAGAACACTGAAGCTTTCTTT. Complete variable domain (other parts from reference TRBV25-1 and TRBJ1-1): EADIYQTPRYLVIGTGKKITLECSQTMGHDKMYWYQQDPGMELHLIHYSYGVNSTEKGDLSSESTVSRIRTEHFPLTLESARPSHTSQYLCASRGQNTEAFFGQGTRLTVV.

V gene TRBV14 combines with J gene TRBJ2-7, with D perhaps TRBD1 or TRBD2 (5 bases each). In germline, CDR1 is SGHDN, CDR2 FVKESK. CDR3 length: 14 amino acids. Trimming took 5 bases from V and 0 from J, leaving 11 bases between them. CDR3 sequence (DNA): TGTGCCAGCAGCTTTCGGGACGGCTCCTACGAGCAGTACTTC. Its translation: CASSFRDGSYEQYF.

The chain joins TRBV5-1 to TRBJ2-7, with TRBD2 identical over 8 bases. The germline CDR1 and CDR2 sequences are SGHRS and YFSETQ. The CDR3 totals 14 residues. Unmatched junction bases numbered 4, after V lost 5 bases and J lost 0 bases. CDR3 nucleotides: TGCGCCAGCAGACGGGAGGGAAGCTCCTACGAGCAGTACTTC. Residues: CASRREGSSYEQYF.

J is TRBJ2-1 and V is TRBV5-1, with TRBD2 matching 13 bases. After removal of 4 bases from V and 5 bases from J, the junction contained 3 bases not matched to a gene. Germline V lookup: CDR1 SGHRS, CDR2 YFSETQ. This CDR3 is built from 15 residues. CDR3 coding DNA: TGCGCCAGCAGCACGGGACTAGCGGGACACAATGAGCAGTTCTTC. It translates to CASSTGLAGHNEQFF.

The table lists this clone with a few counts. CDR3 sequence: CASSLGTSGRRLAVIEQFF. Written as DNA, the CDR3 is TGTGCCAGCAGCCTTGGGACTAGCGGGAGGCGGTTGGCGGTTATTGAGCAGTTCTTC. The chain uses TRBV9 and TRBJ2-1; the match to TRBD2 covers 15 bases. CDR1 SGDLS and CDR2 YYNGEE come from the germline V gene. With 4 bases clipped from V and 9 bases from J, the junction kept 17 bases outside the gene matches. The CDR3 is made up of 19 amino acids. Variable domain in full (rest from reference TRBV9 and TRBJ2-1): DSGVTQTPKHLITATGQRVTLRCSPRSGDLSVYWYQQSLDQGLQFLIQYYNGEERAKGNILERFSAQQFPDLHSELNLSSLELGDSALYFCASSLGTSGRRLAVIEQFFGPGTRLTVL.

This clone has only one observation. This CDR3 reads CASSQGTGGTEAFF. The CDR3 nucleotides are TGTGCCAGCTCACAAGGGACTGGGGGTACTGAAGCTTTCTTT. This chain connects TRBV18 to TRBJ1-1; possibly TRBD1 for D (5 bases). V was cut by 4 bases and J by 5 bases, with 14 bases left in between. The CDR3 runs to 14 residues. Germline-derived CDR1 and CDR2 are KGHSH and LQKENI.

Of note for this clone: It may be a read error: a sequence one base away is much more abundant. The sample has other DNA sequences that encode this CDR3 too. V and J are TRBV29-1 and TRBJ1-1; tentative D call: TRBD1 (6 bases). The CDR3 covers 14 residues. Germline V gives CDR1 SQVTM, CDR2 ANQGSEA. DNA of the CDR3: TGCAGTGTGGCTAGGGGGTCTGGCGGCACTGAAGCTTTCTTT. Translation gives CSVARGSGGTEAFF.

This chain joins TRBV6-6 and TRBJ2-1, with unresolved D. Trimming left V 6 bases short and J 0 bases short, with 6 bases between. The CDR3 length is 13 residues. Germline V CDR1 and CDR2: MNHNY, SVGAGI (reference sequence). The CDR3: CASSEASYNEQFF. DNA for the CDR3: TGTGCCAGCAGCGAGGCCTCCTACAATGAGCAGTTCTTC.

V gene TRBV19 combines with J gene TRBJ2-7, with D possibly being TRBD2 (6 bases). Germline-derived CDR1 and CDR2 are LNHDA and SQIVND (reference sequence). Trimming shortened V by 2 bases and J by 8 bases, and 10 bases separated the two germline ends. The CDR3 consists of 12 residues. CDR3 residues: CASSIWGEKQYF. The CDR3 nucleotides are TGTGCCAGTAGTATATGGGGGGAGAAGCAGTACTTC.

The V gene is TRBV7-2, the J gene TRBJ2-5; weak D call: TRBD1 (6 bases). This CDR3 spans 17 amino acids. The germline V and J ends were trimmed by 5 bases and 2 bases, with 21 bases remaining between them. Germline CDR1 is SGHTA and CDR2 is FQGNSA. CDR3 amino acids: CASSLPVRGPRQETQYF. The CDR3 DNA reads TGTGCCAGCAGCCTGCCTGTCAGGGGACCCCGGCAAGAGACCCAGTACTTC.

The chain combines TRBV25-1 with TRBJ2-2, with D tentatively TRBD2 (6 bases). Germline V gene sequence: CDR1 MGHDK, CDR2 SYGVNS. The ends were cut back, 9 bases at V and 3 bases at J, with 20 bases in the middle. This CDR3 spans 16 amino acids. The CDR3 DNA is TGTGCCAGTCGCCCACGGGAGCAAGCGGACACCGGGGAGCTGTTTTTT. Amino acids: CASRPREQADTGELFF.

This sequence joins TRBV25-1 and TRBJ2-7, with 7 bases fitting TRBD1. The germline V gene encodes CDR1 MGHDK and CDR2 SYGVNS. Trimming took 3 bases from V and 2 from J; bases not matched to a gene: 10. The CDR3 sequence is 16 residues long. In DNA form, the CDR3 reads TGTGCCAGCAGTGACGAAAACAGGGGTAGGACCTACGAGCAGTACTTC. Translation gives CASSDENRGRTYEQYF.

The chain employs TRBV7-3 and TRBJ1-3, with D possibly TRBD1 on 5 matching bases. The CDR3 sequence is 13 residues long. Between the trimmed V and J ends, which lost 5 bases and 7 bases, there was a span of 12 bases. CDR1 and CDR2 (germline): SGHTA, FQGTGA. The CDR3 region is CASSTGLGNTIYF. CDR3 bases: TGTGCCAGCAGCACAGGTCTAGGCAACACCATATATTTT. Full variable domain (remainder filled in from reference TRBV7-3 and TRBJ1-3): GAGVSQTPSNKVTEKGKYVELRCDPISGHTALYWYRQSLGQGPEFLIYFQGTGAADDSGLPNDRFFAVRPEGSVSTLKIQRTERGDSAVYLCASSTGLGNTIYFGEGSWLTVV.

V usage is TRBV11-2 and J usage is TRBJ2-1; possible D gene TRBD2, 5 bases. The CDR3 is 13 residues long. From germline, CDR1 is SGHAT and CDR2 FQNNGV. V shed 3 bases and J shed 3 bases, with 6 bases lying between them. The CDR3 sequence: CASSFTSYNEQFF. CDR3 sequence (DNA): TGTGCCAGCAGCTTCACTAGCTACAATGAGCAGTTCTTC.

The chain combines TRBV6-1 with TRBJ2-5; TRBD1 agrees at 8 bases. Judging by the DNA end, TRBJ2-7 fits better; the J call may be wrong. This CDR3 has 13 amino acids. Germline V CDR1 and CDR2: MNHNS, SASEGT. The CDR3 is CASTRGQGYEQYF. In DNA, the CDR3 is TGTGCCAGCACTCGCGGACAGGGTTACGAGCAGTACTTC.

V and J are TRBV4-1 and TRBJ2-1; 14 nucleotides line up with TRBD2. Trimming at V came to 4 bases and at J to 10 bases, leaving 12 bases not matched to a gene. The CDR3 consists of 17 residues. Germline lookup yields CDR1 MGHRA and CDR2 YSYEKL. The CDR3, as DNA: TGCGCCAGCAGCCCCGTCCCGGGACTAGCGGGAGTCGAGGAGCAGTTCTTC. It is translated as CASSPVPGLAGVEEQFF.

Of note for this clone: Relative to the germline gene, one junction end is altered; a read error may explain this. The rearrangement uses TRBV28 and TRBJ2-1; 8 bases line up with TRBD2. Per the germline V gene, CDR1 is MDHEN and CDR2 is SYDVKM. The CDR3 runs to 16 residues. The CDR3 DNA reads TGCGCCAGCGGACCCTGGACTAGCCAATGTCACAATGAGCAGTTCTTC. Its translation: CASGPWTSQCHNEQFF.